This is a list of T cell receptor beta chains from one sample in a study of blood T cell repertoires in COVID-19. Profiling relied on immunoSEQ multiplex PCR, and the TCRdb table lists in-frame clones only, not all of them. The data hold about 12,000 clones, with approximately 70% observed a single time. Material: peripheral blood. These receptors were taken from a man in his sixties with COVID-19, enrolled during active disease. CDR3s include the opening cysteine and the closing phenylalanine or tryptophan. Fields, in order: CDR3 DNA, CDR3 protein, V gene, J gene, D gene, clone size. A D gene is named only where the DNA matches it firmly. Clone size is given for some rows only: seen once, a few or many times, or a class if the clone is expanded.

TGTGCCAGCAGTGATTGGGGACAGGGAAACGGGTACGAGCAGTACTTC	CASSDWGQGNGYEQYF	TRBV6-1	TRBJ2-7	TRBD1	once
TGTGCCAGTAGTTCTTCATTTGGGACTAGCGGCGAGCAGTACTTC	CASSSSFGTSGEQYF	TRBV19	TRBJ2-7	TRBD2	medium-sized
TGTGCCAGTAGACCCTGGACAGGGGCCGGGGCCAACGTCCTGACTTTC	CASRPWTGAGANVLTF	TRBV19	TRBJ2-6	TRBD1	few
TGTGCCAGCAGCCAGGGGAACTATGGCTACACCTTC	CASSQGNYGYTF	TRBV12-3/TRBV12-4	TRBJ1-2	.	.
TGTGCCAGCAGCTTGTTGCCCGGACAGATCATGAACACTGAAGCTTTCTTT	CASSLLPGQIMNTEAFF	TRBV5-6	TRBJ1-1	.	.
TGTGCCAGCAGCGACACCGGGACTAGCAATGAGCAGTTCTTC	CASSDTGTSNEQFF	TRBV9	TRBJ2-1	TRBD2	.
TGTGCCAGCAGTTACACGGGACAGGGCGGCTATGGCTACACCTTC	CASSYTGQGGYGYTF	TRBV6-5	TRBJ1-2	TRBD1	few
TGTGCCAGCAGCTTATCTGGGAGGAGGACCCAGTACTTC	CASSLSGRRTQYF	TRBV11-2	TRBJ2-5	.	.
TGTGCCAGCAAAAAACTAGCGGATGGCACAGATACGCAGTATTTT	CASKKLADGTDTQYF	TRBV14	TRBJ2-3	TRBD2	.
TGTGCCAGCAGCCGCACAGGGTCTTGGAGCAATCAGCCCCAGCATTTT	CASSRTGSWSNQPQHF	TRBV7-2	TRBJ1-5	.	.
TGTGCCAGCAGTTTGGTAGCGGGGGGGCCCGAGCAGTACTTC	CASSLVAGGPEQYF	TRBV27	TRBJ2-7	TRBD2	.
TGCGCCAGCAGCCGATACTTAAGCGGGGGTCAAGGAGAGACCCAGTACTTC	CASSRYLSGGQGETQYF	TRBV5-1	TRBJ2-5	TRBD2	few
TGTGCAAGCAGGGACAGAAATCAGCCCCAGCATTTT	CASRDRNQPQHF	TRBV19	TRBJ1-5	TRBD1	.
.	CASSSSTRPDTQYF	TRBV6-1	TRBJ2-3	.	.
TGTGCCACCAGTGACCAACGGGCGGGAAATGTTTATTCACCCCTCCACTTT	CATSDQRAGNVYSPLHF	TRBV24-1	TRBJ1-6	.	medium-sized
TGTGCCAGCAGCCCCTGGACAGGGAACACCGGGGAGCTGTTTTTT	CASSPWTGNTGELFF	TRBV11-2	TRBJ2-2	TRBD1	.
TGTGCCAGCAGCCTTCGGGGACTAGCGGGAGGAACGGGAGAGACCCAGTACTTC	CASSLRGLAGGTGETQYF	TRBV7-6	TRBJ2-5	TRBD2	.
TGTGCCAGCAGTTACAGGGACAGGGGGCTCGGGGAGACCCAGTACTTC	CASSYRDRGLGETQYF	TRBV6-6	TRBJ2-5	TRBD1	.
TGTGCTAGTGGCCCGGGGACAGGTGAAGCTTTCTTT	CASGPGTGEAFF	TRBV12-5	TRBJ1-1	TRBD1	.
TGTGCCAGCCGACCTCACCGAGAGGGTGTTGCTGAAGCTTTCTTT	CASRPHREGVAEAFF	TRBV2	TRBJ1-1	.	.
TGTGCCAGTAGCCCCCTGACAAATCCGGCTTTCTTT	CASSPLTNPAFF	TRBV19	TRBJ1-1	.	.
TGTGCCACCAGTGACCACCGGGACACTGGAGAGACCCAGTACTTC	CATSDHRDTGETQYF	TRBV24-1	TRBJ2-5	.	.
TGTGCCAGCAGCCCATCCCTGGCGGGAGAAAAACTGTTTTTT	CASSPSLAGEKLFF	TRBV3-1/TRBV3-2	TRBJ1-4	.	.
TGTGCCAGCAGCCAAGGTGGAGCCCTGAACACTGAAGCTTTCTTT	CASSQGGALNTEAFF	TRBV14	TRBJ1-1	.	.
TGTGCCAGCAGCCAAGGATTGGCTCAGCCCCAGCATTTT	CASSQGLAQPQHF	TRBV4-2	TRBJ1-5	.	few
TGTGCCAGCAGCTTGCCCGGGGGGGATGAGCAGTTCTTC	CASSLPGGDEQFF	TRBV11-1	TRBJ2-1	TRBD2	.